The TCR beta chain under discussion was sequenced for a study of cytomegalovirus exposure and HLA in healthy donors. Researchers ran the PCR with 60 Vbeta and 13 Jbeta primers. Original processing methods: In a later analysis, of 70 million to 85 million unique beta chains, roughly 10 million appeared in at least two donors. The data were produced by immunoSEQ multiplex PCR, yet TCRdb's version contains in-frame clones alone and is incomplete. V and J calls plus clone size are reproduced from that table; the DNA served to infer D and trimming. The profile covers about 140,000 clones, with about 71% appearing a single time and 2.1% taken by the ten largest. The CDR3 sequence is 14 residues long. Deletions cut 4 bases from V and 1 base from J, with 11 bases between. The germline CDR1 and CDR2 sequences are SGHRS and YFSETQ.

Sequencing was performed on PBMCs. The TCR sequence derives from a woman aged 55-69 years in good health and CMV-seropositive. This chain links TRBV5-1 with TRBJ1-1, with TRBD1 as a possible D gene (6 bases). The CDR3 region is CASSLIQGNTEAFF. The CDR3 bases are TGCGCCAGCAGCCTAATACAGGGGAACACTGAAGCTTTCTTT. The whole variable domain, filled in from reference TRBV5-1 and TRBJ1-1, reads KAGVTQTPRYLIKTRGQQVTLSCSPISGHRSVSWYQQTPGQGLQFLFEYFSETQRNKGNFPGRFSGRQFSNSRSEMNVSTLELGDSALYLCASSLIQGNTEAFFGQGTRLTVV.